This TCR beta chain was sequenced in a study of CD8+ T cells in alopecia areata. Study in general: Twice a day, 5 to 10 mg of oral tofacitinib was administered to treated patients.

Reverse transcribed after extraction, RNA yielded cDNA as the sequencing template. TCRdb's copy holds only in-frame clones and misses some; the assay was immunoSEQ multiplex PCR. The sample holds about 150,000 clones, under 60% seen once. The germline CDR1 and CDR2 sequences are MGHRA and YSYEKL. The V and J ends lost 4 bases and 5 bases respectively, with 17 bases between them. The CDR3 is 15 amino acids. Lesional scalp punch biopsies and peripheral blood were collected from alopecia areata patients. Study results and limitations: Resident alphabeta T-cell populations of normal skin are likewise subject to sequencing in scalp samples.

In this sample, this clone turned up once. Its antigen remains unidentified. The receptor's source is a human donor with alopecia areata. The V gene is TRBV4-1, the J gene TRBJ1-1, with D perhaps TRBD1 (5 bases). The specimen was CD8+ T cells sorted from blood, collected at week 0. The CDR3 DNA reads as TGCGCCAGCAGCCTAAGCAGGGAGTTCGGGACTGAAGCTTTCTTT. It is translated as CASSLSREFGTEAFF.